This record covers a single T cell receptor beta chain. Its specificity is unknown. This entry is derived from a study of T cell responses to AZD1222 COVID-19 vaccine. Broader study findings: Sampled repertoires all dated from after the peak T cell response. Baseline antibody screening turned up just six seropositive AZD1222 recipients. Targeting of unmutated variant regions was reportedly seen in nearly half of spike-specific TCRs.

The assay was immunoSEQ multiplex PCR, and TCRdb's table has in-frame clones only and misses some. The table records about 85,000 clones, approximately 87% of them present only once. This TCR was sampled from an adult in good health. The source material was peripheral blood, sampled on day 0 of AZD1222 vaccination.

The DNA of the CDR3 is TGTGCCAGCAGCCGCAACCCCTACGAGCAGTACTTC. Translating gives CASSRNPYEQYF. V is TRBV7-9 and J is TRBJ2-7; D remains unclear. CDR3 length equals 12 residues. Germline loops: CDR1 SEHNR, CDR2 FQNEAQ (reference sequence). V lost 5 bases, J lost 2 bases, and 7 bases lay in between.